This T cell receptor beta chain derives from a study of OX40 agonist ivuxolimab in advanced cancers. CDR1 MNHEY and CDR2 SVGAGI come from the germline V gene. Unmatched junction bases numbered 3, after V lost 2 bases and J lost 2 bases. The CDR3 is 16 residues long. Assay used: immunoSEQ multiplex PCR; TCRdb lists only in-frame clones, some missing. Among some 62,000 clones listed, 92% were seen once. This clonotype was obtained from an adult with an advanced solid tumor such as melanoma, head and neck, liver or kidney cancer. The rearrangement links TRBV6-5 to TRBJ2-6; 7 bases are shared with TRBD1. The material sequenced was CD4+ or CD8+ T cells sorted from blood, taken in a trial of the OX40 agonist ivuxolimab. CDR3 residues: CASSYGDRAGANVLTF. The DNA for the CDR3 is TGTGCCAGCAGTTACGGCGACAGGGCTGGGGCCAACGTCCTGACTTTC.